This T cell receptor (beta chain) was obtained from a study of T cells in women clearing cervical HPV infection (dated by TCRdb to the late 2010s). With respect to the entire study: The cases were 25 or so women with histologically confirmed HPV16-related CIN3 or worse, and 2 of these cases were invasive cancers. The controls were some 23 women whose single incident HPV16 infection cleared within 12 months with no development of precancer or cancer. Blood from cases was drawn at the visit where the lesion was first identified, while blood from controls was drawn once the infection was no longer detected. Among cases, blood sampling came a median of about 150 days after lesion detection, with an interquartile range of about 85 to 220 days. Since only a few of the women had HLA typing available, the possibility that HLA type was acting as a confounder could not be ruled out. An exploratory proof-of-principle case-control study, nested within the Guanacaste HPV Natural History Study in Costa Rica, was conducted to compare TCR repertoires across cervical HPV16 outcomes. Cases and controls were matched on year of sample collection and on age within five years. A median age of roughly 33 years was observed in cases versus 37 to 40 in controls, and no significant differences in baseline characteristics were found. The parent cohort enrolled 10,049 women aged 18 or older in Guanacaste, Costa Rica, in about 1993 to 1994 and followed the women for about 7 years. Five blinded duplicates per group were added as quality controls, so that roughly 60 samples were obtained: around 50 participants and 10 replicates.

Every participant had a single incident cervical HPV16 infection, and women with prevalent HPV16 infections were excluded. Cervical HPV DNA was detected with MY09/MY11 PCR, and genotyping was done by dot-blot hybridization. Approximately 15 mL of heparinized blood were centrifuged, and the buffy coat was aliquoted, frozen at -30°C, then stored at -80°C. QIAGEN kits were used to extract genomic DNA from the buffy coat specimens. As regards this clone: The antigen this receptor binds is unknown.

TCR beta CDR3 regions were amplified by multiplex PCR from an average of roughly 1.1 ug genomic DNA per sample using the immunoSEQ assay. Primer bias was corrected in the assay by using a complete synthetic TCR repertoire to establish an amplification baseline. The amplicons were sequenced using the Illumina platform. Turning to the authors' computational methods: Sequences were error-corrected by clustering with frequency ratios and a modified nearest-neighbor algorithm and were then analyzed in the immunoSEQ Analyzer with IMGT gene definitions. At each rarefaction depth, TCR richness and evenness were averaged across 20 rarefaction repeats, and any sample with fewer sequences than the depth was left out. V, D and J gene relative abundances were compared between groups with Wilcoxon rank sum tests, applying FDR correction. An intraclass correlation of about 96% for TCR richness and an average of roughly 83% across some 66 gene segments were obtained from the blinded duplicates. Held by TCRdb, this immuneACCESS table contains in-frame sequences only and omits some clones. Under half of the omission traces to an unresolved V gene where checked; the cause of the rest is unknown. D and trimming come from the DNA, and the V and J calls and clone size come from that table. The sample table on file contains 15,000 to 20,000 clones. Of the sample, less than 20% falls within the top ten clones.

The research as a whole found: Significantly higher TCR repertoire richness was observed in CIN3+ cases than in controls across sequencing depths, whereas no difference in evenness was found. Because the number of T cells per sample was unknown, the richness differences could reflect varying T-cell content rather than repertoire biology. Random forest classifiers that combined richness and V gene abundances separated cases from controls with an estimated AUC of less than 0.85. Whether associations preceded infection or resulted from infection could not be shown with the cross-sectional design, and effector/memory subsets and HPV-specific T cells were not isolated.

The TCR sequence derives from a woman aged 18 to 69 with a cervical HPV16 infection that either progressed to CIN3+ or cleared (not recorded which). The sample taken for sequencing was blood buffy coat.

The CDR3 in this case is CASRGQADQPQHF. CDR3 DNA (partial): TGTGCCAGCAGAGGACAGGCAGATCAGCCC. Recombination joined TRBV6-2 or TRBV6-3 with TRBJ1-5; the junction holds 7 bases that match TRBD1. The read ends 3 residues before the CDR3 terminus; that terminus is restored from the germline J gene. Germline trimming: 6 bases from V, 5 bases from J; junction bases outside gene matches: 4. The germline V gene supplies CDR1 MNHEY and CDR2 SVGEGT. There are 13 amino acids in the CDR3, from cysteine to phenylalanine inclusive. The DNA shown is the part of the CDR3 that was read: 30 bases, in frame from base 1.